The present TCR beta chain was sequenced within a study of OX40 agonist ivuxolimab in advanced cancers. Turning to the study itself: Three patients had partial responses: one hepatocellular carcinoma, two cutaneous melanoma.

The germline V gene has CDR1 LNHNV and CDR2 YYDKDF (reference sequence). J gave up 5 bases and V 2 bases, and 6 bases lay outside the gene matches. The CDR3 has 15 residues. Clones were sequenced by immunoSEQ multiplex PCR, and TCRdb holds only the in-frame ones, with some missing. Seen here are tens of thousands of clones, 83% observed once, and the top ten hold about 8.3%. Study-level findings and limits: Among the least clonally expanded were partial responders at 0.1-3.0 mg/kg. No antigen was identified for the clonally expanded peripheral T cells. The study observed clonal expansion of CD4+ and CD8+ blood T cells by week 6 at 0.1 to 3.0 mg/kg.

Concerning this clone itself: Antigen: not known.

The genes are TRBV15 and TRBJ2-5, with 9 positions matching TRBD2. The sample here was CD4+ or CD8+ T cells sorted from blood, taken in a trial of the OX40 agonist ivuxolimab. The TCR sequence derives from an adult with an advanced solid tumor such as melanoma, head and neck, liver or kidney cancer. In nucleotides, the CDR3 is TGTGCCACCAGCAGATATAGCGGGGGCGGGGAGACCCAGTACTTC. Its protein product is CATSRYSGGGETQYF.